The present T cell receptor (beta chain) was sequenced within a study of T cell responses to AZD1222 COVID-19 vaccine. The study, taken as a whole, reports: Females made up more of the donors, who were largely white British, and clonal diversity may have come out too low. Seropositive AZD1222 recipients at baseline numbered only five or six.

With regard to this clone: Its target is not known.

CDR1 is KGHSH, CDR2 LQKENI, per germline. The trim removed 3 bases at V and 0 bases at J, leaving 5 bases unmatched. The CDR3 has 17 residues. TCRdb's table, derived via immunoSEQ multiplex PCR, lists solely in-frame clones and lacks some. The sample contains 120,000 or so clones, 75% to 95% of which appear only once. J is TRBJ1-5 and V is TRBV18; 10 positions match TRBD1. The source was peripheral blood, collected 28 days after the second dose of the MenACWY control vaccine. The origin of this receptor is an adult who received the MenACWY meningococcal vaccine as a control. The CDR3 protein is CASSPGQGSYSNQPQHF. CDR3 DNA sequence: TGTGCCAGCTCACCGGGACAGGGGAGTTATAGCAATCAGCCCCAGCATTTT.